Shown below are 10 T cell receptor beta chains from a single sample sequenced in a study of T cells after yellow fever vaccination. TCRdb reprocessed the 5' RACE reads with MiXCR, giving one entry per CDR3 protein. This sample has about 580,000 distinct CDR3 sequences; approximately 16% occur once, and the top ten carry roughly 17%. The input for sequencing was PBMCs, taken about 5 days after the first yellow fever vaccination. The receptors originated from a man younger than 35 who received the YFV17D yellow fever vaccine.

V is TRBV4-1 and J is TRBJ2-7; D is perhaps TRBD2 (5 bases). Per germline, CDR1 MGHRA and CDR2 YSYEKL. V was shortened by 9 bases and J by 2 bases, with 20 bases between the two germline ends. The CDR3 spans 15 residues. The CDR3 sequence: CARTLSRSGTYEQYV. In DNA form, the CDR3 reads TGCGCCAGAACCTTATCTAGGAGCGGAACCTACGAGCAGTACGTC.

This clonotype was seen a handful of times. This chain connects TRBV4-1 to TRBJ1-6; D unclear. The germline V gene encodes CDR1 MGHRA and CDR2 YSYEKL. Trimming cost V 2 bases and J 5 bases, with 13 bases left between them. This CDR3 spans 16 amino acids. The CDR3 loop is CASSQYPNKNNSPLHF. The DNA for the CDR3 is TGCGCCAGCAGCCAATACCCCAACAAGAATAATTCACCCCTCCACTTT.

The genes are TRBV7-3 and TRBJ2-7; D may correspond to TRBD1 or TRBD2 (6 bases each). The CDR3 has 14 amino acids. CDR1 and CDR2 (germline): SGHTA, FQGTGA. V gave up 3 bases and J gave up 4 bases, with 13 bases separating them. The CDR3 reads CASSLDGGVYEQYF. CDR3 coding DNA: TGTGCCAGCAGCTTGGACGGGGGCGTGTACGAGCAGTACTTC.

The gene calls are TRBV6-5 and TRBJ2-5, with 9 bases identical to TRBD2. The ends lost 0 bases at V and 4 bases at J; junction bases unmatched: 12. The CDR3 covers 18 residues. Germline CDR1 and CDR2: MNHEY and SVGAGI. This CDR3 is CASSYSSLVAGVGETQYF. The DNA of the CDR3 is TGTGCCAGCAGTTACTCGAGTTTGGTAGCGGGGGTCGGAGAGACCCAGTACTTC.

This clonotype was observed a few times. The chain recombines TRBV6-5 with TRBJ2-7, with a weak D call TRBD1 (7 bases). The CDR3 consists of 12 residues. Deletions cut 5 bases from V and 6 bases from J, with 11 bases between. Germline lookup yields CDR1 MNHEY and CDR2 SVGAGI. CDR3 sequence: CASSAQGGEQYV. In DNA form, the CDR3 reads TGTGCCAGCAGTGCCCAGGGGGGCGAGCAGTACGTC.

This clonotype has a handful of counts. V usage is TRBV19 and J usage is TRBJ1-1; D perhaps matches TRBD1 (5 bases). Between the trimmed V and J ends, which lost 3 bases and 3 bases, there was a span of 17 bases. CDR3 length: 16 residues. Germline CDR1 is LNHDA and CDR2 is SQIVND (reference sequence). The chain's CDR3 is CASSIVSGRAHTEAFF. For the CDR3, the DNA is TGTGCCAGTAGTATTGTGTCTGGCAGGGCGCACACTGAAGCTTTCTTT.

This clonotype was counted only a few times. This chain joins TRBV6-5 and TRBJ1-1; tentative D call: TRBD1 (5 bases). The germline V and J ends were trimmed by 8 bases and 1 base, with 14 bases remaining between them. Germline-derived CDR1 and CDR2 are MNHEY and SVGAGI. The CDR3 spans 14 residues. CDR3 region: CASRSEGQNTEAFF. CDR3 DNA: TGTGCCAGCCGTTCCGAGGGGCAGAACACTGAAGCTTTCTTT.

The table lists this clonotype with a few counts. The J gene is TRBJ1-2, the V gene TRBV5-1; TRBD1 might be the D (6 bases). V dropped 4 bases and J dropped 2 bases, with 18 bases sitting between them. CDR3 size: 16 residues. Germline V CDR1 and CDR2: SGHRS, YFSETQ. The CDR3: CASSPAIGQPNYGYTF. In DNA, the CDR3 is TGCGCCAGCAGCCCCGCTATCGGACAGCCCAACTATGGCTACACCTTC. The whole variable domain, filled in from reference TRBV5-1 and TRBJ1-2, reads KAGVTQTPRYLIKTRGQQVTLSCSPISGHRSVSWYQQTPGQGLQFLFEYFSETQRNKGNFPGRFSGRQFSNSRSEMNVSTLELGDSALYLCASSPAIGQPNYGYTFGSGTRLTVV.

The chain carries TRBV12-5 and TRBJ1-6; D not resolved. The ends were cut back, 1 base at V and 6 bases at J, with 4 bases in the middle. Germline values: CDR1 LGHNT, CDR2 FRNRAP. The CDR3 runs 13 residues. This CDR3 reads CASGLGPNSPLHF. Written as DNA, the CDR3 is TGTGCTAGTGGTTTGGGTCCTAATTCACCCCTCCACTTT.

This clonotype was seen a handful of times. The chain has TRBV7-9 and TRBJ2-7, with D tentatively TRBD1 or TRBD2 (5 bases each). The V and J ends lost 2 bases and 2 bases respectively, with 13 bases between them. The CDR3 loop spans 15 amino acids. The V gene's germline CDR1 is SEHNR and CDR2 FQNEAQ (reference sequence). CDR3 amino acids: CASSLYEGPTYEQYF. The CDR3, as DNA: TGTGCCAGCAGCTTATACGAGGGGCCTACCTACGAGCAGTACTTC.